Below are 27 T cell receptor beta chains sequenced from a single sample in a study of PD-1 blockade in classical Hodgkin lymphoma. Each patient relapsed following autologous stem cell transplantation, and prior brentuximab vedotin exposure differed. Method: immunoSEQ multiplex PCR; TCRdb's copy keeps in-frame clones and lacks some. The table lists roughly 25,000 clones, approximately 67% of them singletons. The material was peripheral blood mononuclear cells (PBMCs), obtained before the second cycle of nivolumab. These receptors were taken from a human donor with classical Hodgkin lymphoma.

The chain carries TRBV19 and TRBJ2-3; TRBD1 matches 11 bases. CDR3 size: 15 residues. The V gene end was trimmed by 5 bases and the J gene end by 0 bases; junction bases not matched to a gene: 1. The germline gives CDR1 LNHDA, CDR2 SQIVND (reference sequence). DNA of the CDR3: TGTGCCAGTAGTCGGGACAGGGGGAGCACAGATACGCAGTATTTT. It specifies CASSRDRGSTDTQYF.

The chain is built from TRBV7-2 and TRBJ2-4; TRBD2 agrees at 7 bases. CDR3 size: 17 residues. Germline V gene data show CDR1 as SGHTA and CDR2 as FQGNSA. The V segment lost 2 bases and the J segment 0 bases; nucleotides outside the gene matches: 7. For the CDR3, the DNA is TGTGCCAGCAGCTTATTGGGGGGGGACCAAGCCAAAAACATTCAGTACTTC. Translating gives CASSLLGGDQAKNIQYF.

This clone was counted a single time. The J gene is TRBJ2-3, the V gene TRBV5-4; 8 bases agree with TRBD2. V was clipped by 4 bases and J by 4 bases; unmatched bases: 5. Looked up from germline, CDR1 is SGHNT and CDR2 is YYREEE (reference sequence). CDR3 length: 14 amino acids. CDR3 sequence (DNA): TGTGCCAGCAGCCGGACTAGCATCTCAGATACGCAGTATTTT. Protein sequence: CASSRTSISDTQYF.

This clone was seen more than once but under ten times. The chain couples TRBV7-9 to TRBJ1-3; D gene uncertain. The V gene lost 2 bases and the J gene lost 0 bases, with 8 bases spanning the gap. In germline, CDR1 is SEHNR, CDR2 FQNEAQ (reference sequence). The CDR3 extends over 15 amino acids. CDR3 in amino acids: CASSLTSRSGNTIYF. The DNA for the CDR3 is TGTGCCAGCAGCTTAACTAGTCGCTCTGGAAACACCATATATTTT.

The rearrangement uses TRBV5-1 and TRBJ2-6; D remains ambiguous. Trimming cost V 0 bases and J 0 bases, with 7 bases left between them. From germline, CDR1 is SGHRS and CDR2 YFSETQ. The CDR3 is made up of 16 amino acids. CDR3 nucleotide sequence: TGCGCCAGCAGCTTGGTGGGCAGCTCTGGGGCCAACGTCCTGACTTTC. This translates into CASSLVGSSGANVLTF.

This clone was counted a few times. V usage is TRBV6-5 and J usage is TRBJ2-1; D is undetermined. The CDR3 totals 14 residues. Trimming shortened V by 0 bases and J by 4 bases, and 7 bases separated the two germline ends. The germline CDR1 and CDR2 sequences are MNHEY and SVGAGI. The CDR3 DNA reads TGTGCCAGCAGTTACTCCCGAGGATACAATGAGCAGTTCTTC. Its translation is CASSYSRGYNEQFF.

The chain recombines TRBV29-1 with TRBJ2-1; 10 nucleotides line up with TRBD2. The CDR3 totals 15 residues. Per the germline V gene, CDR1 is SQVTM and CDR2 is ANQGSEA. V lost 8 bases to trimming and J lost 7 bases; unmatched junction nucleotides: 14. The CDR3 coding sequence is TGCAGCCCTATAAGGGCTAGCGGGAGTTTAAATGAGCAGTTCTTC. The encoded protein is CSPIRASGSLNEQFF.

The chain recombines TRBV6-1 with TRBJ2-6; tentative D call: TRBD1 (7 bases). The V gene lost 8 bases and the J gene lost 2 bases, with 22 bases spanning the gap. The CDR3 runs to 18 residues. Per germline, CDR1 MNHNS and CDR2 SASEGT. This CDR3 reads CASGAIGGAGTGANVLTF. The DNA for the CDR3 is TGTGCCAGCGGTGCCATAGGGGGCGCGGGAACTGGGGCCAACGTCCTGACTTTC.

The gene calls are TRBV28 and TRBJ1-5; possibly TRBD1 for D (6 bases). CDR1 MDHEN and CDR2 SYDVKM come from the germline V gene. The CDR3 is 14 residues long. The CDR3 protein is CISGTHFSNQPQHF. The DNA for the CDR3 is TGTATTTCCGGGACACACTTTAGCAATCAGCCCCAGCATTTT.

The chain couples TRBV28 to TRBJ2-7; D possibly corresponds to TRBD1 (6 bases). Trimming cost V 0 bases and J 4 bases, with 22 bases left between them. The CDR3 runs to 18 residues. The V gene's germline CDR1 is MDHEN and CDR2 SYDVKM. The CDR3 protein is CASSLWSDGTSRGYEQYF. CDR3 nucleotide sequence: TGTGCCAGCAGTTTATGGTCGGATGGGACATCGAGGGGTTACGAGCAGTACTTC.

CDR3 in DNA: TGTGCCAGCAGTGGATCCGGGGGCTCTGGAAACACCATATATTTT. Translation gives CASSGSGGSGNTIYF. V gene TRBV28 combines with J gene TRBJ1-3; perhaps TRBD1 as D (5 bases). The CDR3 runs to 15 residues. Between the trimmed V and J ends, which lost 5 bases and 0 bases, there was a span of 11 bases. From germline, CDR1 is MDHEN and CDR2 SYDVKM.

This chain joins TRBV10-1 and TRBJ2-3, with D perhaps TRBD2 (6 bases). This CDR3 is 17 amino acids long. The V end lost 3 bases, the J end lost 0 bases, and 16 bases lay between the germline ends. CDR1 WNHNN and CDR2 SYGVQD come from the germline V gene (reference sequence). This chain's CDR3 is CASSDEGSGVSTDTQYF. The CDR3 DNA is TGCGCCAGCAGTGACGAAGGTTCGGGGGTCAGCACAGATACGCAGTATTTT.

The chain joins TRBV28 to TRBJ2-1; 10 bases fit TRBD2. V trimming: 2 bases; J trimming: 10 bases; junction bases outside the gene matches: 11. Germline CDR1 and CDR2: MDHEN and SYDVKM. The CDR3 loop spans 16 amino acids. CDR3 DNA: TGTGCCAGCAGTTTAGGGAGTCTAGCGGGGGAGGACGAGCAGTTCTTC. It is translated as CASSLGSLAGEDEQFF. Based on the CDR3 plus reference TRBV28 and TRBJ2-1, the full variable domain is DVKVTQSSRYLVKRTGEKVFLECVQDMDHENMFWYRQDPGLGLRLIYFSYDVKMKEKGDIPEGYSVSREKKERFSLILESASTNQTSMYLCASSLGSLAGEDEQFFGPGTRLTVL.

This sequence joins TRBV7-2 and TRBJ2-2; D not certain. Trimming shortened V by 3 bases and J by 1 base, and 3 bases separated the two germline ends. The CDR3 sequence is 13 residues long. The germline CDR1 and CDR2 sequences are SGHTA and FQGNSA. CDR3 protein: CASSFLNTGELFF. The CDR3 DNA is TGTGCCAGCAGCTTCTTGAACACCGGGGAGCTGTTTTTT.

This clone has just one count. J is TRBJ2-4 and V is TRBV4-3; no clear D gene. Trimming cost V 3 bases and J 5 bases, with 14 bases left between them. The CDR3 has 15 amino acids. The germline V gene has CDR1 LGHNA and CDR2 YSLEER. The CDR3 reads CASSQSFGVQNIQYF. In DNA form, the CDR3 reads TGCGCCAGCAGCCAGTCGTTTGGGGTTCAAAACATTCAGTACTTC.

The CDR3 protein is CASSPQSAQGGGQPQHF. The CDR3 DNA reads TGTGCCAGCTCACCACAGAGCGCACAGGGGGGAGGTCAGCCCCAGCATTTT. The chain combines TRBV18 with TRBJ1-5; 8 nucleotides match TRBD1. Germline V gives CDR1 KGHSH, CDR2 LQKENI. CDR3 length: 17 residues. V trimming: 1 base; J trimming: 6 bases; junction bases outside the gene matches: 11.

The rearrangement uses TRBV4-2 and TRBJ2-3; 9 bases agree with TRBD1. With V trimmed by 0 bases and J by 6 bases, 4 bases remained unmatched. This CDR3 is built from 15 residues. Germline-derived CDR1 and CDR2 are LGHNA and YNFKEQ. CDR3 amino acids: CASSQEGGQGDTQYF. In nucleotides, the CDR3 is TGTGCCAGCAGCCAAGAAGGGGGACAGGGTGATACGCAGTATTTT.

The chain carries TRBV30 and TRBJ1-4, with D uncertain. The CDR3 has 13 residues. V shed 5 bases and J shed 2 bases, with 9 bases lying between them. Per germline, CDR1 GTSNPN and CDR2 SVGIG (reference sequence). In nucleotides, the CDR3 is TGTGCCTGGGGAGAGGGCACTAATGAAAAACTGTTTTTT. Encoded protein: CAWGEGTNEKLFF.

This chain joins TRBV6-1 and TRBJ2-3, with TRBD2 matching over 7 bases. V lost 1 base, J lost 4 bases, and 14 bases stayed unmatched. Germline CDR1 MNHNS, CDR2 SASEGT. The CDR3 covers 18 residues. In DNA form, the CDR3 reads TGTGCCAGCAGTGAAGTTCCCCTCGTTCAGCGGGATGCAGATACGCAGTATTTT. This codes for CASSEVPLVQRDADTQYF.

The genes are TRBV19 and TRBJ2-1; possible D gene TRBD1, 5 bases. The germline V gene encodes CDR1 LNHDA and CDR2 SQIVND (reference sequence). This CDR3 comprises 16 residues. V lost 4 bases to trimming and J lost 5 bases, with 18 bases between them. The CDR3, as DNA: TGTGCCAGTAGTAGCTGGGGCAGGAGAGTTAACAATGAGCAGTTCTTC. It codes for CASSSWGRRVNNEQFF.

This clone was found a few times. This rearrangement joins TRBV14 to TRBJ1-1; perhaps TRBD1 as D (5 bases). The CDR3 has 13 residues. V lost 1 base and J 9 bases, leaving 12 bases between the germline ends. Germline V gives CDR1 SGHDN, CDR2 FVKESK. The CDR3 protein is CASSQVGGQQAFF. The CDR3, as DNA: TGTGCCAGCAGCCAAGTGGGGGGTCAGCAAGCTTTCTTT.

Written as DNA, the CDR3 is TGTGCCAGCAGCGACCCCGGGGGTTATCAGCCCCAGCATTTT. Translation: CASSDPGGYQPQHF. This chain connects TRBV7-2 to TRBJ1-5, with D possibly matching TRBD1 (5 bases). This CDR3 is built from 14 residues. The germline V and J ends were trimmed by 5 bases and 5 bases, with 13 bases remaining between them. Germline V lookup: CDR1 SGHTA, CDR2 FQGNSA.

The CDR3 protein is CASRASGRNTGELFF. Here the CDR3 DNA reads TGTGCCAGCAGAGCTAGCGGGAGAAACACCGGGGAGCTGTTTTTT. The chain couples TRBV14 to TRBJ2-2; 10 nucleotides match TRBD2. CDR1 is SGHDN and CDR2 is FVKESK in the germline V gene. V lost 6 bases to trimming and J lost 2 bases; unmatched junction nucleotides: 3. The CDR3 consists of 15 residues.

The chain combines TRBV19 with TRBJ1-1; D gene ambiguous. Trimming removed 6 bases at V and 4 bases at J, with 12 bases between. This CDR3 is 13 amino acids long. Germline V gene data show CDR1 as LNHDA and CDR2 as SQIVND (reference sequence). DNA for the CDR3: TGTGCCAGTAGCTTTTCGGTGAGCACTGAAGCTTTCTTT. Amino acid sequence: CASSFSVSTEAFF.

This clone was counted a single time. The rearrangement uses TRBV6-5 and TRBJ1-5; D uncertain. This CDR3 spans 13 amino acids. CDR1 is MNHEY, CDR2 SVGAGI, per germline. The V and J ends lost 2 bases and 6 bases respectively, with 8 bases between them. The CDR3 DNA is TGTGCCAGCAGTTACCAGGTGGGTCAGCCCCAGCATTTT. This gives the protein CASSYQVGQPQHF.

The rearrangement links TRBV29-1 to TRBJ2-5; 8 nucleotides line up with TRBD1. V was clipped by 7 bases and J by 2 bases; unmatched bases: 3. CDR1 is SQVTM, CDR2 ANQGSEA, per germline. This CDR3 spans 12 amino acids. Here the CDR3 reads CSGNRGQETQYF. The CDR3 DNA is TGCAGCGGAAACAGGGGGCAAGAGACCCAGTACTTC.

V and J are TRBV21-1 and TRBJ1-2; the DNA was not compared with TRBD1, the D call given in the table. TRBV21-1 constitutes a pseudogene. The CDR3 consists of 19 residues. CDR3 region: CASSKAKRGRRLGGDGYTF. CDR3 DNA sequence: TGTGCCAGCAGCAAGGCTAAAAGGGGGCGCCGCTTAGGAGGGGATGGCTACACCTTC.